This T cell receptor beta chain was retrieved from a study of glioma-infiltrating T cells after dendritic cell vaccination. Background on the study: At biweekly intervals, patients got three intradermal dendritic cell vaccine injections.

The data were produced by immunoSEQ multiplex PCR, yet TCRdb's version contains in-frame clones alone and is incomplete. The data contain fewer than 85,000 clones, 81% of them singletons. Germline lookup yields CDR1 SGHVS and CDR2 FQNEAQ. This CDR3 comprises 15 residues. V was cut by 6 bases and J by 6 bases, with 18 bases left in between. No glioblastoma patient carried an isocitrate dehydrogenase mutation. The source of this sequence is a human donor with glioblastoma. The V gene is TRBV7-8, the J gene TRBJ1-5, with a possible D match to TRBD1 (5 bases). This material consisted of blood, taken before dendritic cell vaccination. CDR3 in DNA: TGTGCCAGCAGTTACCTAGGGGAGGAAAGTCAGCCCCAGCATTTT. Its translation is CASSYLGEESQPQHF.